This record looks at one T cell receptor beta chain sequence and its context. Its antigen remains unidentified. The source of the sample is a study of T cells in Graves' hyperthyroidism and ophthalmopathy. On the study more broadly: Once the initial diagnosis was made, peripheral blood was obtained before any treatment. Findings and limits, study-wide: Patients with ophthalmopathy were separated from those with stable hyperthyroidism by a 13 V-J model.

What was amplified from RNA transcripts were TCR beta CDR3 regions. First-round RT-PCR with HTBI primers amplified the TCR CDR3 region. MiXCR was run by TCRdb on the multiplex PCR reads, yielding one entry per CDR3 protein. The sample shows 600,000 or so distinct CDR3 sequences, around 15% of them seen only once. This CDR3 comprises 14 residues. CDR1 is SGHDT and CDR2 is YYEEEE in the germline V gene. V shed 6 bases and J shed 0 bases, with 11 bases lying between them. The chain combines TRBV5-6 with TRBJ2-3; D is tentatively TRBD1 or TRBD2 (5 bases each). The clonotype was recovered from a woman aged 25-40 years with Graves' hyperthyroidism. Sequenced: blood. CDR3 nucleotides: TGTGCCAGCAACCTGGGGGTAAGCACAGATACGCAGTATTTT. This encodes CASNLGVSTDTQYF.